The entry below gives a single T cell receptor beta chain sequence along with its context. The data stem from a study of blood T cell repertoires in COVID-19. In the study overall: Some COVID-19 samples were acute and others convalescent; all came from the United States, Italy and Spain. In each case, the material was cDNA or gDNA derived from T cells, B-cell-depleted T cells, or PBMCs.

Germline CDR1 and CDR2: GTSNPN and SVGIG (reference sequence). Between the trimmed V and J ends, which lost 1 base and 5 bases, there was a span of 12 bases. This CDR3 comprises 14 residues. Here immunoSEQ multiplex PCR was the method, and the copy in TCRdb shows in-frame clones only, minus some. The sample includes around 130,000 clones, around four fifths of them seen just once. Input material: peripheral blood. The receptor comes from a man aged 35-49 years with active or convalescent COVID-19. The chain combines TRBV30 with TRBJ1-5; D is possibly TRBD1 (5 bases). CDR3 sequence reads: CAWSGGEGYQPQHF. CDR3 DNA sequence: TGTGCCTGGAGTGGAGGGGAGGGTTATCAGCCCCAGCATTTT.